One and the same sample provided the 12 T cell receptor beta chains below, sequenced in a study of cytomegalovirus exposure and HLA in healthy donors. The PCR was carried out with 60 Vbeta primers and 13 Jbeta primers. Repertoires were generated with immunoSEQ multiplex PCR, while TCRdb's copy carries only in-frame clones and drops some. The table has more than 80,000 clones, 64% seen once. Sample: PBMCs. The receptors were sampled from a man aged 55 to 69 in good health and CMV-seronegative.

For the CDR3, the DNA is TGTGCCGGAGGTCTAGCGGGGAGCACCGGGGAGCTGTTTTTT. Translating gives CAGGLAGSTGELFF. V usage is TRBV7-9 and J usage is TRBJ2-2; 9 bases are a match to TRBD2. This CDR3 region has 14 residues. Germline lookup yields CDR1 SEHNR and CDR2 FQNEAQ (reference sequence). Trimming cost V 11 bases and J 4 bases; bases outside gene matches: 8.

This clone was counted between two and nine times. This chain joins TRBV15 and TRBJ2-1, with unresolved D. In germline, CDR1 is LNHNV, CDR2 YYDKDF (reference sequence). The CDR3 runs to 14 residues. V lost 1 base and J 9 bases, leaving 13 bases between the germline ends. This CDR3 is CATSRVQHPGEQFF. The CDR3 DNA reads as TGTGCCACCAGCAGAGTCCAACACCCTGGTGAGCAGTTCTTC. Complete variable domain (other parts from reference TRBV15 and TRBJ2-1): DAMVIQNPRYQVTQFGKPVTLSCSQTLNHNVMYWYQQKSSQAPKLLFHYYDKDFNNEADTPDNFQSRRPNTSFCFLDIRSPGLGDTAMYLCATSRVQHPGEQFFGPGTRLTVL.

The CDR3 spells CASRRDSYGYTF. CDR3 in DNA: TGTGCCAGCAGACGAGACAGCTATGGCTACACCTTC. The rearrangement links TRBV6-5 to TRBJ1-2, with a weak D call TRBD1 (5 bases). V lost 6 bases and J lost 4, with 9 bases in between. CDR3 length: 12 amino acids. Germline CDR1 MNHEY, CDR2 SVGAGI.

CDR3 coding DNA: TGTGCCAGCAGTCCCCAGCGTCGTCAGCCCCAGCATTTT. This codes for CASSPQRRQPQHF. The chain carries TRBV28 and TRBJ1-5; D gene uncertain. The CDR3 spans 13 residues. Per germline, CDR1 MDHEN and CDR2 SYDVKM. The V and J ends lost 5 bases and 6 bases respectively, with 11 bases between them.

This chain uses TRBV21-1 with TRBJ1-1; the table's D gene call, TRBD1, was not cross checked with the DNA. TRBV21-1 is listed as a pseudogene. The CDR3 spans 21 residues. CDR3 DNA sequence: TGTGCCAGCAGCATAATTGCATGCCGGGACAGGGACATGTTAGAAGACACTGAAGCTTTCTTT. Residues: CASSIIACRDRDMLEDTEAFF.

The chain joins TRBV13 to TRBJ2-7; TRBD1 agrees at 9 bases. There are 14 residues in the CDR3. V lost 5 bases and J lost 6; bases outside the gene matches: 8. The germline V gene encodes CDR1 PRHDT and CDR2 FYEKMQ (reference sequence). Written as DNA, the CDR3 is TGTGCCAGCAGCCCCCGGGACAGGGAGGTCGAGCAGTACTTC. Protein sequence: CASSPRDREVEQYF.

The chain joins TRBV2 to TRBJ2-5; tentative D call: TRBD1 (6 bases). The CDR3 is 13 residues long. Trimming took off 6 bases at V and 2 bases at J, with 10 bases between the two ends. CDR1 is SNHLY, CDR2 FYNNEI, per germline. The CDR3 here is CASSQQGQETQYF. CDR3 DNA sequence: TGTGCCAGCAGCCAACAGGGACAAGAGACCCAGTACTTC.

This clone was recorded only once. The chain has TRBV7-9 and TRBJ1-2; D not resolved. Trimming removed 0 bases at V and 8 bases at J, with 13 bases between. Germline V CDR1 and CDR2: SEHNR, FQNEAQ (reference sequence). The CDR3 extends over 14 amino acids. In DNA, the CDR3 is TGTGCCAGCAGCTTAGCGGCAACTAGCAAGGGCTACACCTTC. Translation gives CASSLAATSKGYTF.

The rearrangement joins TRBV18 to TRBJ2-1; 9 nucleotides agree with TRBD1. Germline V gene sequence: CDR1 KGHSH, CDR2 LQKENI. The CDR3 extends over 16 amino acids. The J segment lost 9 bases and the V segment lost 0 bases, leaving 9 bases of the junction unmatched. The CDR3 here is CASSPPGTGYGGEQFF. DNA of the CDR3: TGTGCCAGCTCACCACCGGGGACAGGGTATGGGGGTGAGCAGTTCTTC.

The rearrangement links TRBV5-1 to TRBJ1-4; a weak D match, TRBD1 (5 bases). The V gene lost 7 bases and the J gene lost 2 bases, with 12 bases spanning the gap. Germline V gene data show CDR1 as SGHRS and CDR2 as YFSETQ. This CDR3 is built from 14 residues. The CDR3 sequence: CASSQGTTNEKLFF. The CDR3 region has the DNA TGCGCCAGCTCCCAGGGTACGACTAATGAAAAACTGTTTTTT.

This clone was counted only a few times. The gene calls are TRBV28 and TRBJ1-5; TRBD1 matches 9 bases. The germline V gene has CDR1 MDHEN and CDR2 SYDVKM. There are 14 residues in the CDR3. The ends lost 4 bases at V and 6 bases at J; junction bases unmatched: 4. The CDR3 DNA reads as TGTGCCAGCAGTTCCGGGACAGGGTCTCAGCCCCAGCATTTT. This sequence encodes CASSSGTGSQPQHF.

This clone has a single count. The chain uses TRBV7-9 and TRBJ1-1; TRBD1 might be the D (6 bases). Germline V gene data show CDR1 as SEHNR and CDR2 as FQNEAQ (reference sequence). The CDR3 runs 14 residues. The V end lost 8 bases, the J end lost 5 bases, and 18 bases lay between the germline ends. The CDR3 DNA follows: TGTGCCAGCTCCTGGGGGGGGGCGAATACTGAAGCTTTCTTT. It yields the protein CASSWGGANTEAFF.